These T cell receptor beta chains were read from a single sample in a study of T-cell reconstitution after alpha-beta-depleted transplantation in children. Via MiXCR, TCRdb re-called the PCR reads, giving one row per CDR3 protein. This sample has 500,000 or so distinct CDR3 sequences, with 32% found just once. The specimen was PBMCs from the stem cell graft donor, collected from the stem cell graft. Every receptor here comes from a human donor who donated a stem cell graft to a child with aplastic anemia. Both conserved end residues are part of each CDR3. The order of the fields is J gene, D gene, V gene, clone size, CDR3 protein, CDR3 DNA. A D gene is named only where the DNA matches it firmly. Size is omitted from some rows. Given values are once, few, many or a class for expanded clones.

j_gene: TRBJ2-7
d_gene: .
v_gene: TRBV7-2
abundance: few
CDR3aa: CVAGRGSLQYF
CDR3nt: TGTGTGGCGGGACGGGGAAGTTTGCAGTACTTC

j_gene: TRBJ1-4
d_gene: .
v_gene: TRBV7-9
abundance: few
CDR3aa: CASSPGRTDNEKLFF
CDR3nt: TGTGCCAGCAGCCCAGGACGGACCGATAATGAAAAACTGTTTTTT

j_gene: TRBJ2-7
d_gene: .
v_gene: TRBV7-3
abundance: .
CDR3aa: CASSLSLVQGVTGEQYF
CDR3nt: TGTGCCAGCAGCTTAAGTTTGGTACAAGGGGTTACGGGCGAGCAGTACTTC

j_gene: TRBJ2-2
d_gene: .
v_gene: TRBV7-2
abundance: .
CDR3aa: CASPPGLATRYTGELFF
CDR3nt: TGTGCCAGCCCACCAGGATTAGCCACACGCTATACCGGGGAGCTGTTTTTT

j_gene: TRBJ2-1
d_gene: TRBD2
v_gene: TRBV5-1
abundance: .
CDR3aa: CASRGTSFAAQIYNEQFF
CDR3nt: TGCGCCAGCCGAGGGACTAGCTTTGCGGCGCAAATCTACAATGAGCAGTTCTTC

j_gene: TRBJ2-2
d_gene: TRBD1
v_gene: TRBV7-2
abundance: few
CDR3aa: CASSLRPQGENTGELFF
CDR3nt: TGTGCCAGCAGCTTACGCCCACAGGGGGAGAACACCGGGGAGCTGTTTTTT

j_gene: TRBJ2-1
d_gene: TRBD1
v_gene: TRBV7-6
abundance: .
CDR3aa: CASSSTGTGVTNEQFF
CDR3nt: TGTGCCAGCAGCAGTACCGGGACAGGGGTAACGAATGAGCAGTTCTTC

j_gene: TRBJ1-2
d_gene: .
v_gene: TRBV12-3/TRBV12-4
abundance: .
CDR3aa: CASSPGQVGYTF
CDR3nt: TGTGCCAGCAGCCCCGGGCAGGTTGGCTACACCTTC

j_gene: TRBJ1-4
d_gene: TRBD1
v_gene: TRBV28
abundance: .
CDR3aa: CASSGRGRGEKLFF
CDR3nt: TGTGCCAGCAGTGGGAGGGGGCGTGGAGAAAAACTGTTTTTT

j_gene: TRBJ1-4
d_gene: TRBD1
v_gene: TRBV19
abundance: .
CDR3aa: CASSPRRGQGYNEKLFF
CDR3nt: TGTGCCAGTAGCCCACGCCGGGGACAGGGCTATAATGAAAAACTGTTTTTT

j_gene: TRBJ2-1
d_gene: TRBD2
v_gene: TRBV11-2
abundance: .
CDR3aa: CASSSMGLAGGGINEQFF
CDR3nt: TGTGCCAGCAGCTCGATGGGACTAGCGGGAGGGGGAATCAATGAGCAGTTCTTC

j_gene: TRBJ2-7
d_gene: TRBD1
v_gene: TRBV12-3/TRBV12-4
abundance: few
CDR3aa: CASSSSDRLHEQYF
CDR3nt: TGTGCCAGCAGTTCCTCGGACAGGCTCCACGAGCAGTACTTC

j_gene: TRBJ1-6
d_gene: .
v_gene: TRBV7-2
abundance: few
CDR3aa: CASSLISSRTLHF
CDR3nt: TGTGCCAGCAGCTTAATTTCTTCCCGCACCCTCCACTTT

j_gene: TRBJ1-2
d_gene: .
v_gene: TRBV29-1
abundance: .
CDR3aa: CSLERSNYGYTF
CDR3nt: TGCAGCTTAGAGAGGTCTAACTATGGCTACACCTTC

j_gene: TRBJ1-5
d_gene: TRBD1
v_gene: TRBV20-1
abundance: few
CDR3aa: CSARRDSSNQPQHF
CDR3nt: TGCAGTGCTAGAAGGGACAGTAGCAATCAGCCCCAGCATTTT

j_gene: TRBJ1-5
d_gene: .
v_gene: TRBV5-6
abundance: few
CDR3aa: CASSLVDSPYQPQHF
CDR3nt: TGTGCCAGCAGCTTGGTGGACAGCCCCTATCAGCCCCAGCATTTT

j_gene: TRBJ2-1
d_gene: TRBD2
v_gene: TRBV20-1
abundance: .
CDR3aa: CSASERLAGAENEQFF
CDR3nt: TGCAGTGCTAGCGAAAGACTAGCGGGAGCGGAGAATGAGCAGTTCTTC

j_gene: TRBJ2-1
d_gene: TRBD2
v_gene: TRBV3-1
abundance: .
CDR3aa: CASSPGLAGVDNEQFF
CDR3nt: TGTGCCAGCAGCCCGGGACTAGCGGGAGTAGATAATGAGCAGTTCTTC

j_gene: TRBJ2-2
d_gene: .
v_gene: TRBV29-1
abundance: few
CDR3aa: CSVFSGTNTGELFF
CDR3nt: TGCAGCGTTTTTAGTGGGACTAACACCGGGGAGCTGTTTTTT